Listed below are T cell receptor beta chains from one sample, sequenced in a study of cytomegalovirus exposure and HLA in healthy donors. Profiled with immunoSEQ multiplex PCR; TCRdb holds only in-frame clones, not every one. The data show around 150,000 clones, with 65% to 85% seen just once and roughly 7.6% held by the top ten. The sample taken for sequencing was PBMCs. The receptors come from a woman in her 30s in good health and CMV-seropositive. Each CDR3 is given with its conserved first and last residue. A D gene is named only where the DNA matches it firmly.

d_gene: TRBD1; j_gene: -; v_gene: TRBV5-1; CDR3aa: CASSWGPEGAEQYF
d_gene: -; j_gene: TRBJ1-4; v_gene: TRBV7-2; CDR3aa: CASSLGAVFNEKLFF
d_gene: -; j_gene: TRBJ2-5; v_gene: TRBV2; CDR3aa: CASSEGSTKGFQETQYF
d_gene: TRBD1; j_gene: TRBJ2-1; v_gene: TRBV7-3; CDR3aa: CASSWTGNSYNEQFF
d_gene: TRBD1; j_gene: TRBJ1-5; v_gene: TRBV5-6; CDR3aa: CASSKGQGYSNQPQHF
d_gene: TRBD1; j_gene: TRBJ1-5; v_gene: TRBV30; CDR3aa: CAWSDRGFSPQHF
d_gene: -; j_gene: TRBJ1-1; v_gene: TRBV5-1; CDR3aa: CASSFREGTEAFF
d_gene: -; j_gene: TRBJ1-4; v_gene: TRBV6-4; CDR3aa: CALQTGNEKLFF
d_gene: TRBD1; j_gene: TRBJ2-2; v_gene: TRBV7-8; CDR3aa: CASGGYRGSGELFF
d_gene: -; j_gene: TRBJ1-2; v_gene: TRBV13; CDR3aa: CASSLGLQVPPNYGYTF
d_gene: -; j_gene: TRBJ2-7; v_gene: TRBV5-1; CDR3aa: CASSLVLGRQYF
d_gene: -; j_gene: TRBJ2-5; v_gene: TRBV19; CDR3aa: CASRPGVGTAIQETQYF
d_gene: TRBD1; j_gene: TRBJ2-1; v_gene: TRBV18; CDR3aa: CASSPGQTYNEQFF
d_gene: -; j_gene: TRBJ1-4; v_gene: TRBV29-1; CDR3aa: CSVGDARDFTNEKLFF
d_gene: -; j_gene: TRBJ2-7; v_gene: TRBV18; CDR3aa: CASSPDRSLREQYF
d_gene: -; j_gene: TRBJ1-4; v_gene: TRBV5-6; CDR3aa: CASSLYGATNEKLFF
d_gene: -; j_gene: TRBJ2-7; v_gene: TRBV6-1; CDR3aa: CAIRDTSSYEQYF
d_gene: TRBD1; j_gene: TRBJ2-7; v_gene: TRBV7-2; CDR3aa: CASSPGQGAYEQYF
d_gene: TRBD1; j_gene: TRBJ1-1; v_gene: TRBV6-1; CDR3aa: CASSADRGTEAFF
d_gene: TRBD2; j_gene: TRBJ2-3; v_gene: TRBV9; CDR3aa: CASSGSGTWDTQYF
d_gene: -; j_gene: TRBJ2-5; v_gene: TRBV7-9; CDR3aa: CASSYGRDTQETQYF
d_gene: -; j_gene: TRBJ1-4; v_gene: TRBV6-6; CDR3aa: CASKTGEKLFF
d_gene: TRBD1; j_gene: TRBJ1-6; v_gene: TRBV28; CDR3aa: CASTRREDLTGLYSPLHF
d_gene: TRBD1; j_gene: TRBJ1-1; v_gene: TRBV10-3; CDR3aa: CAISVYTGEDTEAFF
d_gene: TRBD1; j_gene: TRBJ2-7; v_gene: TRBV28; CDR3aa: CASILDRVKGEQYF
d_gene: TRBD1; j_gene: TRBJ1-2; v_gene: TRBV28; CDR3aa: CASTNRQGKFGYTF
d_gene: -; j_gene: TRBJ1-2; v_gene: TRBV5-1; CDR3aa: CASSPRGSGIYGYTF
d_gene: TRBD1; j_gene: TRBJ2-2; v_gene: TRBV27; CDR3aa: CASSLRRGQGAPGELFF
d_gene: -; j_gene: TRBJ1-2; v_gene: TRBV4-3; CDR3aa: CASSQDTLFRIHYGYTF
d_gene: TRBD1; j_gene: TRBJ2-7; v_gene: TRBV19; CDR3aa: CASSIMTGGYEQYF
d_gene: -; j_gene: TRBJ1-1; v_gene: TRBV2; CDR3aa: CASSEYVSGGTEAFF
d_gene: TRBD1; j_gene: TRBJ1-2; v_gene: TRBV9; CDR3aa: CASSPLGQGNYGYTF
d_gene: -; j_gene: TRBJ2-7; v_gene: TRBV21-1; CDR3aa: CASSKARTSSYEQYF
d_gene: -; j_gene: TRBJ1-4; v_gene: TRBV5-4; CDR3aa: CASSTKTVSNEKLFF
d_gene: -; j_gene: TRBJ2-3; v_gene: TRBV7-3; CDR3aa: CASGAGTDTQYF
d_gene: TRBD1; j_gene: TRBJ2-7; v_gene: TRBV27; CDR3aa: CASSFSTGERSYEQYF
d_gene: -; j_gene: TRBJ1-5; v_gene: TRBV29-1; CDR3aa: CSVAGGLNQPQHF
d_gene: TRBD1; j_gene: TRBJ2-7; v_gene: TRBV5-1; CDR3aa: CASSEGQGRHYEQYF
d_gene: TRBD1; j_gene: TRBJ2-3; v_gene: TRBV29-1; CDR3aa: CSVDGTGTTDTQYF
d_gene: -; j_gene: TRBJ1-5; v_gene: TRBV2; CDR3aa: CASRLDRGGYSNQPQHF
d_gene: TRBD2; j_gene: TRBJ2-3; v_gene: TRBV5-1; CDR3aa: CASSLTVLAGGTDTQYF
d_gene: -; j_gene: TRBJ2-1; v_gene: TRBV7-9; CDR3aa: CASSHVTGFDEQFF
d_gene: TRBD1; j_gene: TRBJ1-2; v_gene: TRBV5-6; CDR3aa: CASSLLGTGGEGYTF
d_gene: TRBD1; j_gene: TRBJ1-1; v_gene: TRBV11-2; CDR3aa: CASSLTGTENTEAFF